This TCR beta chain was identified during a study of cytomegalovirus exposure and HLA in healthy donors. The overall study: The study placed 70% to 90% of its roughly 410 genotyped donors in the Caucasian-associated ancestry cluster. Overall study findings and caveats: 87-base-pair reads could not separate some V segments, including TRBV6-2 and TRBV6-3. Later work associated roughly 17,000 TCR beta sequences with HLA alleles at 0.05 false discovery rate.

PCR was performed using 60 Vbeta and 13 Jbeta primers. The data were produced by immunoSEQ multiplex PCR, yet TCRdb's version contains in-frame clones alone and is incomplete. This table has 150,000 to 170,000 clones, around 80% appearing once. In regard to this clone: No antigen is known for it.

The donors comprised healthy bone marrow donors. CDR3 length: 14 residues. The germline gives CDR1 SGHRS, CDR2 YFSETQ. Sequencing used PBMCs. This rearrangement joins TRBV5-1 to TRBJ2-5, with 7 positions matching TRBD1. TRBJ2-7 explains the end of the DNA better; the J call may be wrong. The sequence derives from a man between 18 and 35 years old in good health and CMV-seronegative. The CDR3 loop reads CASSPRQGSYEQYF. CDR3 sequence (DNA): TGCGCCAGCAGCCCCCGACAGGGCTCCTACGAGCAGTACTTC.